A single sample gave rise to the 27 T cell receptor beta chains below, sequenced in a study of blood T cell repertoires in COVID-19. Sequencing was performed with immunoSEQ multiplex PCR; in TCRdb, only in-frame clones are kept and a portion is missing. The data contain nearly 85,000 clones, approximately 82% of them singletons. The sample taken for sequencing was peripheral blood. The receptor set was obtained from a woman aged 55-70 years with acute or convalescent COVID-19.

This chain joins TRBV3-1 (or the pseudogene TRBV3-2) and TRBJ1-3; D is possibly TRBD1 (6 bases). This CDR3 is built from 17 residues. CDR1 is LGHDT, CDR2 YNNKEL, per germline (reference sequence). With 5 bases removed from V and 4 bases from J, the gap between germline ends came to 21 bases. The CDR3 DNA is TGTGCCAGCAGCTTTCGTAGTCTGGGGGGGCAGGGAAACACCATATATTTT. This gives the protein CASSFRSLGGQGNTIYF.

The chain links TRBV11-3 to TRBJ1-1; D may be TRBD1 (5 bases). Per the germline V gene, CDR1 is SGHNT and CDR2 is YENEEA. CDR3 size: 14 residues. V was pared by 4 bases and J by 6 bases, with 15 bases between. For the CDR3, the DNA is TGTGCCAGCAGCTCGGGCAGTCAAGGGGCTGAAGCTTTCTTT. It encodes CASSSGSQGAEAFF.

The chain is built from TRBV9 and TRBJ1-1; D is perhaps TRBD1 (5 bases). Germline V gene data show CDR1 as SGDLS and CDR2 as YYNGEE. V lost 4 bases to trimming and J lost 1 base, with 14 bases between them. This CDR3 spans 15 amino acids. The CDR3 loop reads CASSSRQGGNTEAFF. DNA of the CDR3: TGTGCCAGCAGCTCCCGTCAGGGTGGGAACACTGAAGCTTTCTTT.

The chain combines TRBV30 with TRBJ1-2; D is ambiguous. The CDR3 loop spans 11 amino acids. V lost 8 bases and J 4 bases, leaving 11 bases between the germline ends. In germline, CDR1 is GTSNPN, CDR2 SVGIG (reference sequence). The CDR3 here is CALQTTYGYTF. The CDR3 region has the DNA TGTGCCCTACAGACAACCTATGGCTACACCTTC.

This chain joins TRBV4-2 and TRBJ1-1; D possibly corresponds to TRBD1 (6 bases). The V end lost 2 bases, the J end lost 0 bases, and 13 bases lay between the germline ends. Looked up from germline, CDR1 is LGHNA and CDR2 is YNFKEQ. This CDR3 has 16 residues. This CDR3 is CASSQQGRGMNTEAFF. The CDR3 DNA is TGTGCCAGCAGCCAACAGGGGAGGGGCATGAACACTGAAGCTTTCTTT.

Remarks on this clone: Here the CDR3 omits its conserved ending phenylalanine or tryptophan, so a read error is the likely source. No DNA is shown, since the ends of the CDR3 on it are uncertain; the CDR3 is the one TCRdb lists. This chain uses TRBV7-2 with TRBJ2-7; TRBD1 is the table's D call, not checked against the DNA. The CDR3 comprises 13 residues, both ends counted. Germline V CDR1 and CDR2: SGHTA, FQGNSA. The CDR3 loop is CASSLGGPGPLDL.

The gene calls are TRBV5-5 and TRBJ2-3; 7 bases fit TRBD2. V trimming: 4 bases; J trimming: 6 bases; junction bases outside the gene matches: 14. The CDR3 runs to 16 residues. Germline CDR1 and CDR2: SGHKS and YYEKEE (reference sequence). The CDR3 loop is CASSPGLAGEGDTQYF. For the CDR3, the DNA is TGTGCCAGCAGCCCGGGTTTGGCGGGAGAAGGGGATACGCAGTATTTT.

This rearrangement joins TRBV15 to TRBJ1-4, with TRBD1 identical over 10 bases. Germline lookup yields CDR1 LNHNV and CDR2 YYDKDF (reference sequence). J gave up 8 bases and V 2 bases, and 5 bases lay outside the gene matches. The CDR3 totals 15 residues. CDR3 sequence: CATSRRDRGGEKLFF. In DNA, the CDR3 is TGTGCCACCAGCAGAAGGGACAGGGGAGGGGAAAAACTGTTTTTT. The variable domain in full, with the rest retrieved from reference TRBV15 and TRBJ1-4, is DAMVIQNPRYQVTQFGKPVTLSCSQTLNHNVMYWYQQKSSQAPKLLFHYYDKDFNNEADTPDNFQSRRPNTSFCFLDIRSPGLGDTAMYLCATSRRDRGGEKLFFGSGTQLSVL.

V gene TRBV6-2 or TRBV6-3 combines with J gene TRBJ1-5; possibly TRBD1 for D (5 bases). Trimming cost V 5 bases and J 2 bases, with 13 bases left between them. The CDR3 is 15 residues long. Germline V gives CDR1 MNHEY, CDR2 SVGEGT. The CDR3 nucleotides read TGTGCCAGCAGTCCCTGGGGACTGGGCAATCAGCCCCAGCATTTT. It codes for CASSPWGLGNQPQHF.

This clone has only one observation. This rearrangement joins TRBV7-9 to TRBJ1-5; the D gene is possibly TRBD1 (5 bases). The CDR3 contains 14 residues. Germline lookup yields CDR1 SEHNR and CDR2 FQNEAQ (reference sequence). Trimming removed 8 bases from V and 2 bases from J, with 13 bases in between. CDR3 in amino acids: CASGGGAGNQPQHF. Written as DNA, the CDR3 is TGTGCCAGCGGGGGGGGTGCGGGCAATCAGCCCCAGCATTTT.

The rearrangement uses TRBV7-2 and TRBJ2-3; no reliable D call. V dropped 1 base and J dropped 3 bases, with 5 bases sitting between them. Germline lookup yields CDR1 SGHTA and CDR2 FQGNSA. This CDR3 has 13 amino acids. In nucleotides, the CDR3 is TGTGCCAGCAGCTTAGGTTATACAGATACGCAGTATTTT. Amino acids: CASSLGYTDTQYF. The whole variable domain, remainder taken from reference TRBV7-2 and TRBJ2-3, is GAGVSQSPSNKVTEKGKDVELRCDPISGHTALYWYRQSLGQGLEFLIYFQGNSAPDKSGLPSDRFSAERTGGSVSTLTIQRTQQEDSAVYLCASSLGYTDTQYFGPGTRLTVL.

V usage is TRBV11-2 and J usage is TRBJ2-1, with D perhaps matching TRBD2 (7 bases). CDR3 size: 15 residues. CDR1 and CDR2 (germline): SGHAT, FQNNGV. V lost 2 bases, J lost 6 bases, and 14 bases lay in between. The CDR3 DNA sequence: TGTGCCAGCAGCTTAACGGCGGGGGCGATCAATGAGCAGTTCTTC. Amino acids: CASSLTAGAINEQFF.

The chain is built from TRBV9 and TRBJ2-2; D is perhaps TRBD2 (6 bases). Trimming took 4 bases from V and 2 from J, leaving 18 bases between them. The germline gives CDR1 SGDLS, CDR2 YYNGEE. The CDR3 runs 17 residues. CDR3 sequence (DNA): TGTGCCAGCAGCCCCCGGTCCCCGGGACTCAACACCGGGGAGCTGTTTTTT. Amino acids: CASSPRSPGLNTGELFF.

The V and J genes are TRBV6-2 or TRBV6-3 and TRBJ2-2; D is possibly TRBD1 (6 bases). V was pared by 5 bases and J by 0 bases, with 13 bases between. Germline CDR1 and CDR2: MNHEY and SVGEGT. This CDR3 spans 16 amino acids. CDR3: CASSPLGTPNTGELFF. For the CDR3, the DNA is TGTGCCAGCAGTCCCCTCGGGACACCGAACACCGGGGAGCTGTTTTTT.

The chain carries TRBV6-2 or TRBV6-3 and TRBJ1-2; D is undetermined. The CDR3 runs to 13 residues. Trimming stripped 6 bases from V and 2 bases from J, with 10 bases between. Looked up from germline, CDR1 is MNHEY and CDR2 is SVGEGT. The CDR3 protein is CASSPGRNYGYTF. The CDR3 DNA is TGTGCCAGCAGCCCGGGCCGGAACTATGGCTACACCTTC.

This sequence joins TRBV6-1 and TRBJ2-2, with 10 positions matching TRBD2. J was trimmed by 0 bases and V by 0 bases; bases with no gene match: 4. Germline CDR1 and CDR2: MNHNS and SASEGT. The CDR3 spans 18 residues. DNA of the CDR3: TGTGCCAGCAGTGAAGCTGTAGCGGGGGGAGCGAACACCGGGGAGCTGTTTTTT. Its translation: CASSEAVAGGANTGELFF.

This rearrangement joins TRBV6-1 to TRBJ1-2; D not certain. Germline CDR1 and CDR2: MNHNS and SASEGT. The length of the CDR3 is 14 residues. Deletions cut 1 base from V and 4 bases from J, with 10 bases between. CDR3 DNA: TGTGCCAGCAGTGAAGGCATTGACATCTATGGCTACACCTTC. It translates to CASSEGIDIYGYTF.

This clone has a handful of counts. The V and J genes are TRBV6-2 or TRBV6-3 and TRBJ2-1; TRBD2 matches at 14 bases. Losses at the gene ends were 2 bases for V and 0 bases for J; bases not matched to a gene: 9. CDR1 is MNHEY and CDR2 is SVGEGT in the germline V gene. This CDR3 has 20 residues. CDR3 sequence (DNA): TGTGCCAGCAGTTACCCGGGGACTAGCGGGGGCCGGTTCTCCTACAATGAGCAGTTCTTC. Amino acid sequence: CASSYPGTSGGRFSYNEQFF.

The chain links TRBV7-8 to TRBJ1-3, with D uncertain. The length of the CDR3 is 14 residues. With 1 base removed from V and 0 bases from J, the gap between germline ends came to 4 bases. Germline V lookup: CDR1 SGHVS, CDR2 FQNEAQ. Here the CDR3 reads CASSLGLSGNTIYF. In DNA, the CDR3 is TGTGCCAGCAGCTTAGGGCTCTCTGGAAACACCATATATTTT.

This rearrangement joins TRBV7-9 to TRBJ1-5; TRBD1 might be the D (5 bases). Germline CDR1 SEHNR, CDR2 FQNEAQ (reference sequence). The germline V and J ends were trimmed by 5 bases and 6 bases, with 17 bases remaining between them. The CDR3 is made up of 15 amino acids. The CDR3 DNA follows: TGTGCCAGCAGCCCTCCAGGGTCGGTCTTTCAGCCCCAGCATTTT. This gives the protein CASSPPGSVFQPQHF.

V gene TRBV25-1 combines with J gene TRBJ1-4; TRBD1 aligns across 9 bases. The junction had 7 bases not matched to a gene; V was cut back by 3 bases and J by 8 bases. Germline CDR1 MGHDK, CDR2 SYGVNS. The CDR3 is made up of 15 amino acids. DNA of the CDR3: TGTGCCAGCAGTGACCCGGGACAGGGCGGGGAAAAACTGTTTTTT. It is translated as CASSDPGQGGEKLFF.

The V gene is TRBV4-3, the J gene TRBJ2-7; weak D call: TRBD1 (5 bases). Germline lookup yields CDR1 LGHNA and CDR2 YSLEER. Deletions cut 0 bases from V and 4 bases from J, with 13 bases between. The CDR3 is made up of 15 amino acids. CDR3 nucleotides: TGCGCCAGCAGCCAAGATTGGCAGGGTGGATACGAGCAGTACTTC. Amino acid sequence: CASSQDWQGGYEQYF.

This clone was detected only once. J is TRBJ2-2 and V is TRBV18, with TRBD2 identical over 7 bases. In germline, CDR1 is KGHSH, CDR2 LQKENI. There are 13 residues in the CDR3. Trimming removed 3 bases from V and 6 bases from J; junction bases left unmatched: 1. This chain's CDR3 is CASSPLAAGELFF. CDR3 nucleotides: TGTGCCAGCTCACCGCTAGCGGCCGGGGAGCTGTTTTTT. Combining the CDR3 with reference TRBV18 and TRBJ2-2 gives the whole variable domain NAGVMQNPRHLVRRRGQEARLRCSPMKGHSHVYWYRQLPEEGLKFMVYLQKENIIDESGMPKERFSAEFPKEGPSILRIQQVVRGDSAAYFCASSPLAAGELFFGEGSRLTVL.

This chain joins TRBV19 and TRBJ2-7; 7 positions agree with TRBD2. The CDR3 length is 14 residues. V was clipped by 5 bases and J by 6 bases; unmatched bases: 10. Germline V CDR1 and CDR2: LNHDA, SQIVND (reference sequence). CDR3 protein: CASSLKSSGLEQYF. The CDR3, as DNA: TGTGCCAGTAGTCTCAAATCTAGCGGTCTCGAGCAGTACTTC.

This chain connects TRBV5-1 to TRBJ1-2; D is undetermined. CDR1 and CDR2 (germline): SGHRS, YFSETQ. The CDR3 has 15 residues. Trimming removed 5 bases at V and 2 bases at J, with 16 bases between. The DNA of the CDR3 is TGCGCCAGCAGGGGATCCGAGGGAGGCAACTATGGCTACACCTTC. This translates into CASRGSEGGNYGYTF.

The CDR3 DNA reads TGTGCCAGCAGCTTGGATGGGGGGAGGGCAGGAGAGACCCAGTACTTC. It encodes CASSLDGGRAGETQYF. V is TRBV7-9 and J is TRBJ2-5; 7 bases fit TRBD2. V shed 3 bases and J 4 bases; nucleotides not matched to a gene: 11. This CDR3 has 16 amino acids. The germline V gene has CDR1 SEHNR and CDR2 FQNEAQ (reference sequence).

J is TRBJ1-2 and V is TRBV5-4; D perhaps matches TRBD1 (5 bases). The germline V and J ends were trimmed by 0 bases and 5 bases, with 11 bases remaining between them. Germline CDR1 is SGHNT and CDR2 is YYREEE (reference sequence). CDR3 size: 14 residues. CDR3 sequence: CASSLETAVYGYTF. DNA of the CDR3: TGTGCCAGCAGCTTGGAGACAGCAGTATATGGCTACACCTTC.